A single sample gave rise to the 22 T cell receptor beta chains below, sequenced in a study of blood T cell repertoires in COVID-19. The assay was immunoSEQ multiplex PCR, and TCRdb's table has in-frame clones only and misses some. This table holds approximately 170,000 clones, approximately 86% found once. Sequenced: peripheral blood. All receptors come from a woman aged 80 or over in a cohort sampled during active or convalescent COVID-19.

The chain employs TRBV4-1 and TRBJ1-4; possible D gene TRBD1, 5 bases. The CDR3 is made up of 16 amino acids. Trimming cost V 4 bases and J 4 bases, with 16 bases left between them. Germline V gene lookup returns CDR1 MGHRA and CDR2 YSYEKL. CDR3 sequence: CASSPQSRVGNEKLFF. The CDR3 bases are TGCGCCAGCAGCCCCCAGAGCAGGGTCGGTAATGAAAAACTGTTTTTT.

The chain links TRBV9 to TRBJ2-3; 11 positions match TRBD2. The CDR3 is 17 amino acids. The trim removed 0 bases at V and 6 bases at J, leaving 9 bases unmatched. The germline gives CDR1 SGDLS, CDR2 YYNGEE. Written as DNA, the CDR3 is TGTGCCAGCAGCGTAGCTGGTCTAGCGGGGGGAGGGGATACGCAGTATTTT. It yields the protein CASSVAGLAGGGDTQYF.

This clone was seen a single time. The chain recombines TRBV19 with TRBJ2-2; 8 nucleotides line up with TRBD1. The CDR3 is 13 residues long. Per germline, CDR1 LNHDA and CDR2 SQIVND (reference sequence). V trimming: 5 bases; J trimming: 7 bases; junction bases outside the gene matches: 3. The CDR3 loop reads CASSSGQGGELFF. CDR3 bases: TGTGCCAGTAGTTCAGGACAGGGCGGGGAGCTGTTTTTT.

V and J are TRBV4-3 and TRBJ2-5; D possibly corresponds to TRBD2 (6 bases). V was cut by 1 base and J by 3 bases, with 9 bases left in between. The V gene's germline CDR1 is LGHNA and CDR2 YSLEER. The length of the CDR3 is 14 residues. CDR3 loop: CASSQGGGKETQYF. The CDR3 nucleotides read TGCGCCAGCAGCCAAGGCGGCGGGAAAGAGACCCAGTACTTC.

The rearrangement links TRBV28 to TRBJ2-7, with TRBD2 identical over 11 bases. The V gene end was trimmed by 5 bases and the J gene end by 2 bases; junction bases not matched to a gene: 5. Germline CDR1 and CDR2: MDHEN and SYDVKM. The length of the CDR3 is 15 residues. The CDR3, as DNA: TGTGCCAGCAGTATTCGTAGCGGGGGGGCCTACGAGCAGTACTTC. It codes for CASSIRSGGAYEQYF.

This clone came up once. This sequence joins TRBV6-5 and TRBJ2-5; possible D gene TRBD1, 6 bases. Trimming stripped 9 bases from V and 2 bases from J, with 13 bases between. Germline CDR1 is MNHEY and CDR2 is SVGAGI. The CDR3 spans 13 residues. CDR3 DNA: TGTGCCAGTAGACAGGTACTGCAAGAGACCCAGTACTTC. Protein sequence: CASRQVLQETQYF.

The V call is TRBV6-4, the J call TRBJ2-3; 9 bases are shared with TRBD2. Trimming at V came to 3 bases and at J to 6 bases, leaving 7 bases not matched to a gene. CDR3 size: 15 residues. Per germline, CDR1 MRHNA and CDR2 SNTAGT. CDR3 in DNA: TGTGCCAGCAGTGAGTTTGCGGGGGGGACGGATACGCAGTATTTT. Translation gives CASSEFAGGTDTQYF.

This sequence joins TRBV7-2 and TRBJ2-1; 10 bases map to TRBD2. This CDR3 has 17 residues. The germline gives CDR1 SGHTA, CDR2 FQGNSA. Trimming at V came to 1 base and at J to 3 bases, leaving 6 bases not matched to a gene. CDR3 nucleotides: TGTGCCAGCAGCTTAGGGGTAGCGGGGGGTCACTACAATGAGCAGTTCTTC. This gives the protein CASSLGVAGGHYNEQFF. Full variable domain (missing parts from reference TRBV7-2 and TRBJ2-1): GAGVSQSPSNKVTEKGKDVELRCDPISGHTALYWYRQSLGQGLEFLIYFQGNSAPDKSGLPSDRFSAERTGGSVSTLTIQRTQQEDSAVYLCASSLGVAGGHYNEQFFGPGTRLTVL.

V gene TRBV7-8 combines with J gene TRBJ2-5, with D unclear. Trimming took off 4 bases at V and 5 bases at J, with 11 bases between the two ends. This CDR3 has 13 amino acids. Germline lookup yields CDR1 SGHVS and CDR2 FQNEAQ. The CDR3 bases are TGTGCCAGCAGCTCCCTCTTCGGGGAGACCCAGTACTTC. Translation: CASSSLFGETQYF. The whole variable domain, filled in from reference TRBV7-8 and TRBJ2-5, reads GAGVSQSPRYKVAKRGQDVALRCDPISGHVSLFWYQQALGQGPEFLTYFQNEAQLDKSGLPSDRFFAERPEGSVSTLKIQRTQQEDSAVYLCASSSLFGETQYFGPGTRLLVL.

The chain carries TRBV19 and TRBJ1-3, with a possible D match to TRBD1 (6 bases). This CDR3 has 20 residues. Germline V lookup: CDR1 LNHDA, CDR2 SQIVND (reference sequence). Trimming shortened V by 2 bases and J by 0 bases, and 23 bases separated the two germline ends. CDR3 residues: CASSIWQKGVFSNSGNTIYF. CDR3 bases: TGTGCCAGTAGTATATGGCAGAAGGGGGTCTTCTCGAACTCTGGAAACACCATATATTTT.

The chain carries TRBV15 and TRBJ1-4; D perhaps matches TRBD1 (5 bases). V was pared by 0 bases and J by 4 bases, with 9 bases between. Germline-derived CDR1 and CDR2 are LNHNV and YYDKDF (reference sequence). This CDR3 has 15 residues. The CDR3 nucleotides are TGTGCCACCAGCAGAGACCGGGGGTATAATGAAAAACTGTTTTTT. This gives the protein CATSRDRGYNEKLFF.

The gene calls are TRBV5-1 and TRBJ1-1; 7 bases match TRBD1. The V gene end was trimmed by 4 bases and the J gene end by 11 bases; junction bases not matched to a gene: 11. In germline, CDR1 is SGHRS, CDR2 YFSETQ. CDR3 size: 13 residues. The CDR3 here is CASSPQGGVRAFF. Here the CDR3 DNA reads TGCGCCAGCAGCCCCCAGGGGGGAGTTCGGGCTTTCTTT. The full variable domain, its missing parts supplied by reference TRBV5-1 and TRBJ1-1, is KAGVTQTPRYLIKTRGQQVTLSCSPISGHRSVSWYQQTPGQGLQFLFEYFSETQRNKGNFPGRFSGRQFSNSRSEMNVSTLELGDSALYLCASSPQGGVRAFFGQGTRLTVV.

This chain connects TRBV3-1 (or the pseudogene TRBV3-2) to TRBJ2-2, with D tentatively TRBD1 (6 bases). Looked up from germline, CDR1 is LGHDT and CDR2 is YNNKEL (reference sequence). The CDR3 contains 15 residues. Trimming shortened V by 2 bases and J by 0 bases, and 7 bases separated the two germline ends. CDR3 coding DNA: TGTGCCAGCAGCCAATACAGGGCGAACACCGGGGAGCTGTTTTTT. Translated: CASSQYRANTGELFF.

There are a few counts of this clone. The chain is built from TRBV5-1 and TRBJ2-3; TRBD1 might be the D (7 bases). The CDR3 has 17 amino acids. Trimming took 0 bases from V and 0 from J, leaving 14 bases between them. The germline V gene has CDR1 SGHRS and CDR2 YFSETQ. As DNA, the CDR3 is TGCGCCAGCAGCTTGGCCGGGAGACAGGGTAGCACAGATACGCAGTATTTT. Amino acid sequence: CASSLAGRQGSTDTQYF.

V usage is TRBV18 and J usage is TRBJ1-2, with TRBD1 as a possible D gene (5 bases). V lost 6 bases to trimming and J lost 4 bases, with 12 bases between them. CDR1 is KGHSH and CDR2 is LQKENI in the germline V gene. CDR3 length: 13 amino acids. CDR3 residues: CASSTQGPYGYTF. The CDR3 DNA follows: TGTGCCAGCTCCACCCAGGGCCCCTATGGCTACACCTTC.

CDR3 sequence (DNA): TGCGCCAGCAGCTTGGAGGCCAGGGGGTCCACAACCCTTACCTACAATGAGCAGTTCTTC. It specifies CASSLEARGSTTLTYNEQFF. The rearrangement uses TRBV5-1 and TRBJ2-1; 7 nucleotides align to TRBD1. CDR1 is SGHRS and CDR2 is YFSETQ in the germline V gene. This CDR3 region has 20 residues. The trim removed 0 bases at V and 2 bases at J, leaving 17 bases unmatched.

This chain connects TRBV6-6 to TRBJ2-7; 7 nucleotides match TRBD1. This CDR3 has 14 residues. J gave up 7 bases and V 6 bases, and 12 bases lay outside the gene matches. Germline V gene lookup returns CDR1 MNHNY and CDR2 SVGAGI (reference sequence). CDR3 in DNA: TGTGCCAGCAGCAAAGCTTGGGACAGTTGGGAGCAGTACTTC. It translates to CASSKAWDSWEQYF.

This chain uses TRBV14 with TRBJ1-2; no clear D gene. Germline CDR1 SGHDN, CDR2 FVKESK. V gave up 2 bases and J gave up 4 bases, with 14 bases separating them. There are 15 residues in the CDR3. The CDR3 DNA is TGTGCCAGCAGCCAAACCGTAGGAGGTTCCTATGGCTACACCTTC. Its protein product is CASSQTVGGSYGYTF.

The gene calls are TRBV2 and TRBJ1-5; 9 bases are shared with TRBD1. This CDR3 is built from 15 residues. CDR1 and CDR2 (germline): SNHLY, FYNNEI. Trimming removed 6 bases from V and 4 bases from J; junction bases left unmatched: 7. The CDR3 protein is CASRLQGAWNQPQHF. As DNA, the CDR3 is TGTGCCAGCAGATTACAGGGGGCGTGGAATCAGCCCCAGCATTTT.

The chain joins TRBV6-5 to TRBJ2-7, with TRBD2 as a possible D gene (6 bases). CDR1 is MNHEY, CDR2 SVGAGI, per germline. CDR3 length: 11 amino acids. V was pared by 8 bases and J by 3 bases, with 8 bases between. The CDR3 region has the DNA TGTGCCAGCCTAGCGTACTACGAGCAGTACGTC. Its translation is CASLAYYEQYV.

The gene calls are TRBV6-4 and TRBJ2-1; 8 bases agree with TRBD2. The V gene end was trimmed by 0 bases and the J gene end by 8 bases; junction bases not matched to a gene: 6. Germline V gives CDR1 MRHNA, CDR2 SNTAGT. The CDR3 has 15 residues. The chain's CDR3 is CASSDSSGSLDEQFF. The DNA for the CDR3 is TGTGCCAGCAGTGACTCGAGCGGGAGTCTCGATGAGCAGTTCTTC.

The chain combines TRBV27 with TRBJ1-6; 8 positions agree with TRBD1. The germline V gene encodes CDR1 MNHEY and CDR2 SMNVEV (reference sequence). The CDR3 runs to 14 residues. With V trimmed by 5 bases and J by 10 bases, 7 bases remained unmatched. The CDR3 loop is CASSITGGRSPLHF. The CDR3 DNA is TGTGCCAGCAGTATTACAGGGGGTCGGTCACCCCTCCACTTT.